The 10 T cell receptor beta chains below were found in one sample sequenced in a study of blood T cell repertoires in COVID-19. Sequencing used immunoSEQ multiplex PCR; TCRdb keeps in-frame clones, though not all of them. The sample lists about 250,000 clones; about four fifths were seen once. Sequences were obtained from PBMCs or T cells enriched from blood (not recorded which). These receptors came from a woman aged 35 to 49 who had been exposed to COVID-19.

The chain couples TRBV3-1 (or the pseudogene TRBV3-2) to TRBJ2-7; D gene ambiguous. The germline CDR1 and CDR2 sequences are LGHDT and YNNKEL (reference sequence). The CDR3 runs 12 residues. With 2 bases removed from V and 6 bases from J, the gap between germline ends came to 8 bases. The chain's CDR3 is CASSQRAGEQYF. CDR3 DNA sequence: TGTGCCAGCAGCCAACGCGCTGGCGAGCAGTACTTC.

The gene calls are TRBV5-1 and TRBJ2-7; D may be TRBD1 (6 bases). The CDR3 totals 16 residues. Per the germline V gene, CDR1 is SGHRS and CDR2 is YFSETQ. The V end was cut by 0 bases, the J end by 2 bases, with 15 bases between. The CDR3 region has the DNA TGCGCCAGCAGCTTGGGGCGACAGGTAATGGCCTACGAGCAGTACTTC. Translated: CASSLGRQVMAYEQYF.

This chain uses TRBV6-5 with TRBJ2-1, with TRBD1 matching over 12 bases. Germline CDR1 is MNHEY and CDR2 is SVGAGI. V was pared by 8 bases and J by 9 bases, with 11 bases of the junction left unmatched. The CDR3 is 15 residues long. CDR3 in DNA: TGTGCCAGCTTTTCACCGGGACAGGGGGCTGGTGAGCAGTTCTTC. This codes for CASFSPGQGAGEQFF.

The gene calls are TRBV19 and TRBJ1-5, with 12 bases lining up with TRBD1. The CDR3 sequence is 15 residues long. CDR1 is LNHDA and CDR2 is SQIVND in the germline V gene (reference sequence). Trimming removed 4 bases from V and 6 bases from J; junction bases left unmatched: 4. The chain's CDR3 is CASSTGTGGFQPQHF. CDR3 bases: TGTGCCAGTAGTACCGGGACAGGGGGCTTTCAGCCCCAGCATTTT.

This chain uses TRBV21-1 with TRBJ1-5. TRBV21-1 represents a pseudogene. The CDR3 runs to 17 residues. CDR3: CASSKVARPLGGQPQHF. The CDR3 DNA is TGTGCCAGCAGCAAAGTAGCGCGACCCTTGGGTGGTCAGCCCCAGCATTTT.

The rearrangement links TRBV19 to TRBJ1-3, with no clear D. Trimming removed 7 bases from V and 8 bases from J, with 18 bases in between. The CDR3 has 14 amino acids. Germline assignment: CDR1 LNHDA and CDR2 SQIVND (reference sequence). CDR3 in DNA: TGTGCCAGTATCGGCGGGCCCCCCCAGGACACCATATATTTT. This sequence encodes CASIGGPPQDTIYF.

The CDR3 sequence is CASIDGAGTTDTQYF. As DNA, the CDR3 is TGTGCCAGCATTGATGGAGCGGGGACCACAGATACGCAGTATTTT. The chain is built from TRBV5-8 and TRBJ2-3; TRBD2 matches 7 bases. Trimming took 6 bases from V and 2 from J; bases not matched to a gene: 9. The germline gives CDR1 SGHTS, CDR2 YDEGEE. The CDR3 has 15 residues.

The chain has TRBV7-8 and TRBJ2-7; 8 nucleotides line up with TRBD2. The V gene end was trimmed by 1 base and the J gene end by 2 bases; junction bases not matched to a gene: 13. The germline V gene has CDR1 SGHVS and CDR2 FQNEAQ. This CDR3 region has 18 residues. In DNA, the CDR3 is TGTGCCAGCAGCTTAGTGGGATCGAGCGGGGGAACTACCTACGAGCAGTACTTC. It translates to CASSLVGSSGGTTYEQYF.

V gene TRBV30 combines with J gene TRBJ2-2, with TRBD1 identical over 9 bases. V trimming: 2 bases; J trimming: 6 bases; junction bases outside the gene matches: 7. The CDR3 is 15 residues long. Germline CDR1 reads GTSNPN; CDR2 reads SVGIG (reference sequence). The CDR3, as DNA: TGTGCCTGGAGTCTCGGGACAGGGAGGTCCGGGGAGCTGTTTTTT. Protein product: CAWSLGTGRSGELFF. Supplemented by reference TRBV30 and TRBJ2-2, the full variable domain reads SQTIHQWPATLVQPVGSPLSLECTVEGTSNPNLYWYRQAAGRGLQLLFYSVGIGQISSEVPQNLSASRPQDRQFILSSKKLLLSDSGFYLCAWSLGTGRSGELFFGEGSRLTVL.

This sequence joins TRBV11-3 and TRBJ2-7, with D tentatively TRBD2 (5 bases). The germline V gene has CDR1 SGHNT and CDR2 YENEEA. V lost 1 base and J 2 bases, leaving 9 bases between the germline ends. The CDR3 is made up of 14 amino acids. The CDR3 region has the DNA TGTGCCAGCAGCTTAGGACTACCCCCCTACGAGCAGTACTTC. Its protein product is CASSLGLPPYEQYF.